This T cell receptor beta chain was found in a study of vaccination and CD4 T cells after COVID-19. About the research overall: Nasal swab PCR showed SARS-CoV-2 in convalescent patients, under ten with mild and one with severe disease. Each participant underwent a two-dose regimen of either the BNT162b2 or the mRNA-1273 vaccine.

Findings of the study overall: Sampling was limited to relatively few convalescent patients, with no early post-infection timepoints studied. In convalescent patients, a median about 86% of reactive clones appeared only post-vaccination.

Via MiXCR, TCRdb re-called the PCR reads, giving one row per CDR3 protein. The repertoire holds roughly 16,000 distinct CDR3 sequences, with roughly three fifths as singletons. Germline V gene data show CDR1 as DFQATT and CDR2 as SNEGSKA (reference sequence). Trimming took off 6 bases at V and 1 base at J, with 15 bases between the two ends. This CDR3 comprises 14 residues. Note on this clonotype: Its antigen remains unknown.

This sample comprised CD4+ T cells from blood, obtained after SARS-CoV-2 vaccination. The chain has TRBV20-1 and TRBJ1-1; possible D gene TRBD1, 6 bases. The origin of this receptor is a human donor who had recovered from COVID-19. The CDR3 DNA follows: TGCAGTGCCCTCGGGGGGGGGCGGAACACTGAAGCTTTCTTT. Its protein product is CSALGGGRNTEAFF.